Listed here are 18 T cell receptor beta chains from one sample, sequenced in a study of T cell changes during pregnancy in multiple sclerosis. Profiled with immunoSEQ multiplex PCR; TCRdb holds only in-frame clones, not every one. Of tens of thousands of clones listed, 93% are singletons. Here the sequenced sample was peripheral blood, taken in the second trimester of pregnancy. The receptor set was obtained from a female donor with multiple sclerosis, enrolled in a pregnancy study.

V and J are TRBV7-5 and TRBJ1-3; TRBD1, the D gene given by the table, was not confirmed from the DNA. TRBV7-5 is termed a pseudogene. The CDR3 covers 18 residues. CDR3 sequence reads: CARSSDRGARGFGNTIYF. CDR3 bases: TGTGCCAGAAGCTCCGACAGGGGGGCGCGGGGGTTTGGAAACACCATATATTTT.

Worth noting for this clone: An end of the junction differs from the germline gene, which may be a read error. The CDR3: CASGARPMEF. The CDR3 DNA reads TGTGCCAGCGGAGCACGGCCTATGGAATTT. The V call is TRBV28, the J call TRBJ2-3; no clear D. From germline, CDR1 is MDHEN and CDR2 SYDVKM. The CDR3 covers 10 residues.

The chain recombines TRBV10-3 with TRBJ1-2; no definite D call. The V gene's germline CDR1 is ENHRY and CDR2 SYGVKD. V lost 6 bases and J lost 7, with 15 bases in between. The CDR3 runs 13 residues. CDR3 protein: CAIRNIETGGYTF. CDR3 sequence (DNA): TGTGCCATCAGAAACATCGAGACGGGTGGCTACACCTTC.

The rearrangement links TRBV6-5 to TRBJ2-3, with 8 bases fitting TRBD1. CDR1 MNHEY and CDR2 SVGAGI come from the germline V gene. V was clipped by 4 bases and J by 3 bases; unmatched bases: 3. The CDR3 is 14 amino acids. CDR3 coding DNA: TGTGCCAGCAGTTCCCGACAGGGGACAGATACGCAGTATTTT. This codes for CASSSRQGTDTQYF.

V gene TRBV7-9 combines with J gene TRBJ2-7; TRBD2 agrees at 7 bases. V lost 1 base to trimming and J lost 5 bases; unmatched junction nucleotides: 5. Per the germline V gene, CDR1 is SEHNR and CDR2 is FQNEAQ (reference sequence). The CDR3 sequence is 14 residues long. For the CDR3, the DNA is TGTGCCAGCAGCTTAGGCTCTGGGGGGGACGAGCAGTACTTC. It encodes CASSLGSGGDEQYF.

The rearrangement joins TRBV19 to TRBJ1-1, with a weak D call TRBD1 (5 bases). The length of the CDR3 is 13 residues. V gave up 0 bases and J gave up 5 bases, with 7 bases separating them. Germline V CDR1 and CDR2: LNHDA, SQIVND (reference sequence). For the CDR3, the DNA is TGTGCCAGTAGTATAGATGGGGCGACTGAAGCTTTCTTT. Protein sequence: CASSIDGATEAFF.

The chain couples TRBV14 to TRBJ2-1, with 10 nucleotides matching TRBD2. Germline V gene sequence: CDR1 SGHDN, CDR2 FVKESK. This CDR3 is 19 amino acids long. Trimming removed 6 bases from V and 2 bases from J; junction bases left unmatched: 16. The CDR3 DNA reads TGTGCCAGCAGTCTTAACAGGTTCTTAGCGGGAGGTACCTACAATGAGCAGTTCTTC. It translates to CASSLNRFLAGGTYNEQFF.

This rearrangement joins TRBV27 to TRBJ2-2; 11 nucleotides align to TRBD1. CDR1 and CDR2 (germline): MNHEY, SMNVEV (reference sequence). The CDR3 spans 15 residues. Losses at the gene ends were 5 bases for V and 6 bases for J; bases not matched to a gene: 5. The chain's CDR3 is CASSRLDRGPGELFF. DNA for the CDR3: TGTGCCAGCAGTCGATTGGACAGGGGGCCCGGGGAGCTGTTTTTT.

This chain connects TRBV19 to TRBJ2-7; TRBD1 agrees at 9 bases. CDR1 and CDR2 from the germline V gene are LNHDA and SQIVND (reference sequence). The CDR3 sequence is 14 residues long. J was trimmed by 4 bases and V by 5 bases; bases with no gene match: 6. CDR3 sequence (DNA): TGTGCCAGTAGTCTCGGGACAGGGCCTTACGAGCAGTACTTC. It specifies CASSLGTGPYEQYF.

The J gene is TRBJ2-7, the V gene TRBV19; 7 bases are a match to TRBD2. The CDR3 length is 15 residues. The V gene's germline CDR1 is LNHDA and CDR2 SQIVND (reference sequence). With V trimmed by 2 bases and J by 3 bases, 7 bases remained unmatched. CDR3 nucleotides: TGTGCCAGTAGTATATCTCTAGCGGCCAGCTACGAGCAGTACTTC. Translation: CASSISLAASYEQYF. Looking up the rest from reference TRBV19 and TRBJ2-7 gives the full variable domain: DGGITQSPKYLFRKEGQNVTLSCEQNLNHDAMYWYRQDPGQGLRLIYYSQIVNDFQKGDIAEGYSVSREKKESFPLTVTSAQKNPTAFYLCASSISLAASYEQYFGPGTRLTVT.

The chain couples TRBV19 to TRBJ2-2, with a tentative D call TRBD1 (7 bases). The V gene's germline CDR1 is LNHDA and CDR2 SQIVND (reference sequence). The CDR3 spans 18 residues. V was shortened by 5 bases and J by 0 bases, with 19 bases between the two germline ends. This CDR3 reads CASSSDRQGLANTGELFF. As DNA, the CDR3 is TGTGCCAGTAGTTCCGACCGACAGGGACTGGCGAACACCGGGGAGCTGTTTTTT.

The CDR3, as DNA: TGCAGCGTTGCAAACCTCGCAGGGTCCAATGAGCAGTTCTTC. This encodes CSVANLAGSNEQFF. The chain employs TRBV29-1 and TRBJ2-1; maybe TRBD1 (5 bases). The germline V gene encodes CDR1 SQVTM and CDR2 ANQGSEA. CDR3 length equals 14 residues. Trimming pared 4 bases from V and 6 bases from J, leaving 16 bases between.

The chain joins TRBV2 to TRBJ2-1; perhaps TRBD1 as D (5 bases). V lost 7 bases, J lost 2 bases, and 6 bases lay in between. Germline assignment: CDR1 SNHLY and CDR2 FYNNEI. CDR3 length equals 12 residues. CDR3 sequence: CASTTAYNEQFF. CDR3 in DNA: TGTGCCAGCACGACAGCCTACAATGAGCAGTTCTTC.

This rearrangement joins TRBV19 to TRBJ2-7; D call uncertain. Trimming removed 3 bases at V and 2 bases at J, with 20 bases between. The CDR3 has 17 residues. From germline, CDR1 is LNHDA and CDR2 SQIVND (reference sequence). The CDR3 is CASSMSVGGPPTYEQYF. Written as DNA, the CDR3 is TGTGCCAGTAGTATGTCGGTTGGTGGGCCCCCCACCTACGAGCAGTACTTC.

The chain recombines TRBV7-6 with TRBJ1-2; TRBD1 matches 9 bases. Germline trimming cut 2 bases from V and 6 bases from J; bases unmatched to any gene: 4. Germline lookup yields CDR1 SGHVS and CDR2 FNYEAQ. The CDR3 runs to 14 residues. CDR3 nucleotides: TGTGCCAGCAGCTTAAGACAGGGGGACGATGGCTACACCTTC. It is translated as CASSLRQGDDGYTF.

V is TRBV19 and J is TRBJ1-1, with TRBD1 matching 9 bases. V trimming: 7 bases; J trimming: 4 bases; junction bases outside the gene matches: 7. The CDR3 totals 14 residues. In germline, CDR1 is LNHDA, CDR2 SQIVND (reference sequence). CDR3 nucleotide sequence: TGTGCCAGTAATGTTGGGACAGGGTCCACTGAAGCTTTCTTT. Translating gives CASNVGTGSTEAFF.

The chain links TRBV7-3 to TRBJ2-2; possibly TRBD1 for D (5 bases). V lost 5 bases to trimming and J lost 4 bases, with 14 bases between them. The CDR3 loop spans 15 amino acids. From germline, CDR1 is SGHTA and CDR2 FQGTGA. The CDR3: CASSPRERGTGELFF. The CDR3 DNA reads TGTGCCAGCAGCCCCAGGGAAAGGGGCACCGGGGAGCTGTTTTTT.

The chain is built from TRBV9 and TRBJ2-3, with D unclear. The CDR3 totals 16 residues. Deletions cut 0 bases from V and 1 base from J, with 12 bases between. Germline CDR1 reads SGDLS; CDR2 reads YYNGEE. The CDR3 DNA reads TGTGCCAGCAGCGTAGATCCGGGTCGCCGCACAGATACGCAGTATTTT. Translation: CASSVDPGRRTDTQYF.